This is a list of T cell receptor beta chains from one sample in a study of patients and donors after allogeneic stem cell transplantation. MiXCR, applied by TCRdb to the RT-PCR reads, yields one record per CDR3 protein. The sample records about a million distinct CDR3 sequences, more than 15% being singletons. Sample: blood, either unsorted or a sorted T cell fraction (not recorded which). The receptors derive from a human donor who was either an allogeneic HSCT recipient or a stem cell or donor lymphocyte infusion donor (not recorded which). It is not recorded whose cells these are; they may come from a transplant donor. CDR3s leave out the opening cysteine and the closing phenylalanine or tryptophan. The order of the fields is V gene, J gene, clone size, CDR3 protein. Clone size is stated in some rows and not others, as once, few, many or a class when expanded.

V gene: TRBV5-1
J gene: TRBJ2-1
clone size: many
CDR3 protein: ASSGTSGGNEQF

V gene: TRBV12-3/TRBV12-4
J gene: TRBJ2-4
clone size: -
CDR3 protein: ASSSIQGIAKNIQY

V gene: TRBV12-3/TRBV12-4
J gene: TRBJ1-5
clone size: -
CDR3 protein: ASSLDWTGQPQH

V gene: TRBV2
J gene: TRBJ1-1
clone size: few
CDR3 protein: ASSDTGDNTEAF

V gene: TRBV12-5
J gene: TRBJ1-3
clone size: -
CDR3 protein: ASGLVPPDVSGNTIY

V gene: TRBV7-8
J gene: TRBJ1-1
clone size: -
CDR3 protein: ASSYWTGLKSAEAF

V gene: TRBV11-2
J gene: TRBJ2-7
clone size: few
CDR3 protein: ASSKITSYEQY

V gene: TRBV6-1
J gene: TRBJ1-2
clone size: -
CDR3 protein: ASRGTLRVPGYT

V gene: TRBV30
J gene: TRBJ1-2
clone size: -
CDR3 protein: AWSVTGGNYGYT

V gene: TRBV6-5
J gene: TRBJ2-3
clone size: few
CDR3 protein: ASSYSYPGLADTDTQY

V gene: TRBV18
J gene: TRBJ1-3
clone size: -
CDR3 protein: ASSPQLPGSGNTIY

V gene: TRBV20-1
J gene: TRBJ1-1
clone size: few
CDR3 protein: SASIRSGPNTEAF

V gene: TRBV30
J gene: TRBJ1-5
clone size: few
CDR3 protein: AWSVGGDNQPQH

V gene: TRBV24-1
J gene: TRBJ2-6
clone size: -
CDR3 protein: ATSDQTGSGANVLT

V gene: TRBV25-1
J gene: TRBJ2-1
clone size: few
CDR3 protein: ASSANSETGLAGSWEQF

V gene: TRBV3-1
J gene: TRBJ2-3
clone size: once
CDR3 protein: ASSQDRLRTDTQY

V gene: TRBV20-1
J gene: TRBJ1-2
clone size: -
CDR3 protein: SARGMGGYT

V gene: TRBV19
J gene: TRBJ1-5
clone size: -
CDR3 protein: ASSTRPQTGGQPQH

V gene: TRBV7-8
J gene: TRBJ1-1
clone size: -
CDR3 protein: ASSLARGGGGAF

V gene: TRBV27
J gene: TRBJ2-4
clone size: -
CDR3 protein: ASSLGQGVKNIQY

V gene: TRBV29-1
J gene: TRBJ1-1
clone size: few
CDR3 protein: SVPTATEAF

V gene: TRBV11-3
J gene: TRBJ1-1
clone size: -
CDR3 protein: ASSLARTGTNTEAF

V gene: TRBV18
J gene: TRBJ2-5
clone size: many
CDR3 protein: ASSPKIAGAQETQY

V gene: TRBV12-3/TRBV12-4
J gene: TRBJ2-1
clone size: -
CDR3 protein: ASSLASEKFYNEQF

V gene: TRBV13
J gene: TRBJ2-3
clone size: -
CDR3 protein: ASSARLAGVKDTQY

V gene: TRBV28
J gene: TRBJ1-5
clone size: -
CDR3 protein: ASSRTGGTNNQPQH

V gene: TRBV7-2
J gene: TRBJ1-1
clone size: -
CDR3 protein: ASSPRQVGATEAF

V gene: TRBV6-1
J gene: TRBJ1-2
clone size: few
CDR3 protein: ASSNIPQGALHGYT

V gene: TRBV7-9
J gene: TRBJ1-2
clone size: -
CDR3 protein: ASSQGARTFT

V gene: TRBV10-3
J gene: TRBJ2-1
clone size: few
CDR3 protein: AINKGLAKDNEQF

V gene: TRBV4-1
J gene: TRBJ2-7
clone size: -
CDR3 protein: ASSQGFRGGLREQY

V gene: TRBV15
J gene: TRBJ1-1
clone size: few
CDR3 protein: ATGPRGAMNTEAF

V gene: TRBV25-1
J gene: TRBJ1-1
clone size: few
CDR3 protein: ASSASGTGNTEAF

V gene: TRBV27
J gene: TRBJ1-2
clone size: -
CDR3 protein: ASSSPRGQGHYGYT

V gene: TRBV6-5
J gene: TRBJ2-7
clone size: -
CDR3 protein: ASSYSIGGAGVYEQY

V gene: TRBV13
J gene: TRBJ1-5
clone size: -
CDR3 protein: ASSLAGGQQPQH

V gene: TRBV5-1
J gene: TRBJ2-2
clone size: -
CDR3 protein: ASSLLTGSAGELF

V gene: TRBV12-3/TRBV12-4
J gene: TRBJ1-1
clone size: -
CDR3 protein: ASSSPPWTEAF

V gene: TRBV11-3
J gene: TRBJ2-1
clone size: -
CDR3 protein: ASTGKGLAGATNEQF

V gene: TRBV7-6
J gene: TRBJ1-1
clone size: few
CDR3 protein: ASSLDQGEAF